These T cell receptor beta chains were read from a single sample in a study of early T cells in non-severe SARS-CoV-2 infection. TCRdb reprocessed the 5' RACE reads with MiXCR, giving one entry per CDR3 protein. The sample shows more than 55,000 distinct CDR3 sequences, approximately 13% of them seen only once. The sequencing here drew on whole blood, taken at baseline. These receptors were obtained from an adult who was a healthcare worker with PCR-confirmed SARS-CoV-2 infection or an uninfected control (not recorded which). CDR3s include the opening cysteine and the closing phenylalanine or tryptophan. Fields, in order: clone size, J gene, D gene, V gene, CDR3 DNA, CDR3 protein. D genes are given only for firm matches. Clone sizes are given selectively: once, few, many, or a class where the clone is expanded.

few TRBJ2-2 NA TRBV2 TGTGCCAGCAGAGCCGGGACACACACCGGGGAGCTGTTTTTT CASRAGTHTGELFF
NA TRBJ1-4 TRBD1 TRBV9 TGTGCCAGCAGCGAGGGGGCTGAGGAAAAACTGTTTTTT CASSEGAEEKLFF
few TRBJ2-7 NA TRBV19 TGTGCCAGTAGTATAACGAGGGGGGAAACCTACGAGCAGTACTTC CASSITRGETYEQYF
few TRBJ1-2 NA TRBV7-9 TGTGCCAGCAGCTTAGGGGATGGCTACACCTTC CASSLGDGYTF
few TRBJ1-5 TRBD1 TRBV2 TGTGCCAGCAGTGGGGGACAGAATGGTGGCAATCAGCCCCAGCATTTT CASSGGQNGGNQPQHF
few TRBJ2-2 NA TRBV19 TGTGCCAGTAGTACTCACAGGGCTACCGGGGAGCTGTTTTTT CASSTHRATGELFF
NA TRBJ2-5 NA TRBV7-6 TGTGCCAGCAGCTCCCCCTGGACCAACCCCCGGGCCCAGTACTTC CASSSPWTNPRAQYF
many TRBJ1-1 TRBD1 TRBV7-8 TGTGCCAGCAGCTTAGGGGGACAGGGGAGGAGGAACACTGAAGCTTTCTTT CASSLGGQGRRNTEAFF
many TRBJ1-1 NA TRBV5-6 TGTGCCAGCAGCACGTCTGCAGGGCGGGTGTACGGCACTGAAGCTTTCTTT CASSTSAGRVYGTEAFF
few TRBJ2-3 TRBD2 TRBV10-3 TGTGCCATCAGTGTAACTAGCGGGGATTCAGATACGCAGTATTTT CAISVTSGDSDTQYF
few TRBJ2-1 NA TRBV2 TGTGCCAGCAGGTACAGCGGCAATGAGCAGTTCTTC CASRYSGNEQFF
many TRBJ1-5 NA TRBV19 TGTGCCAGTAGTGCCCAGGGGTTAGGTCAGCCCCAGCATTTT CASSAQGLGQPQHF
many TRBJ1-1 TRBD1 TRBV29-1 TGCAGCGTTGGAACTCCGACAGGGGGTATGGGCACTGAAGCTTTCTTT CSVGTPTGGMGTEAFF
NA TRBJ1-1 TRBD1 TRBV6-1 TGTGCCAGCACCCAGGGGGCCTCTGGGTCTGAAGCTTTCTTT CASTQGASGSEAFF
many TRBJ2-7 NA TRBV21-1 TGTGCCAGCAGCAAAGCGCCGGGACTAGCGGGAGGGCCCCACGAGCAGTACTTC CASSKAPGLAGGPHEQYF
many TRBJ2-1 NA TRBV20-1 TGCAGTGCTAGAGATAGTCGTGCGGCGGGGACACACAATGAGCAGTTCTTC CSARDSRAAGTHNEQFF
many TRBJ1-5 NA TRBV12-3/TRBV12-4 TGTGCCAGCAGTTTCGGACAGCCCCAGCATTTT CASSFGQPQHF
few TRBJ1-2 TRBD1 TRBV19 TGTGCCAGTAGTACAGGGGGCGATGGCTACACCTTC CASSTGGDGYTF
few TRBJ2-7 NA TRBV3-1 TGTGCCAGCAGCCAACTAGGGCAACGCGAGCAGTACTTC CASSQLGQREQYF
few TRBJ1-6 TRBD1 TRBV5-1 TGTGCCAGCAGCTTGGGACAGGGAGATTCACCCCTCCACTTT CASSLGQGDSPLHF
NA TRBJ2-6 TRBD1 TRBV10-3 TGTGCCATCAGCGGGACAGGCGCTAGCTCTGGGGCCAACGTCCTGACTTTC CAISGTGASSGANVLTF
once TRBJ1-1 NA TRBV10-1 TGCGCCAGCAGTGAGTCGCAGGTGAACACTGAAGCTTTCTTT CASSESQVNTEAFF
few TRBJ2-3 TRBD2 TRBV20-1 TGCAGTGCTAGAGATGGCGGGAGTGCGCAGTATTTT CSARDGGSAQYF
few TRBJ2-1 NA TRBV5-6 TGTGCCAGCAGCCTATATGGCGGGGGCCCCTACAATGAGCAGTTCTTC CASSLYGGGPYNEQFF
few TRBJ2-4 NA TRBV19 TGTGCCAGTAGTGGTCTCCGAGGAGCCAAAAACATTCAGTACTTC CASSGLRGAKNIQYF
NA TRBJ2-5 NA TRBV18 TGTGCCAGCTCACCACCGTCGGCGATGGAGACCCAGTACTTC CASSPPSAMETQYF
few TRBJ1-4 NA TRBV4-1 TGCGCCAGCAGCCAGGTTGGGGGGCGAGCAACTAATGAAAAACTGTTTTTT CASSQVGGRATNEKLFF
NA TRBJ2-7 NA TRBV4-2 TGTGCCAGCAGCCAAGATGAATACAAAACCCTCTACGAGCAGTACTTC CASSQDEYKTLYEQYF
NA TRBJ2-1 NA TRBV7-2 TGTGCCAGCAGCTTTCGGGGGTCGCAGTTCTTC CASSFRGSQFF
few TRBJ2-7 TRBD1 TRBV6-5 TGTGCCAGCCAAGACAGGGCGAGGGGATACGAGCAGTACTTC CASQDRARGYEQYF
many TRBJ2-2 NA TRBV4-3 TGCGCCAGCAGAAGAACCTCTCGAGGGACCGGGGAGCTGTTTTTT CASRRTSRGTGELFF
few TRBJ2-7 NA TRBV19 TGTGCCAGTAGTATAATGGTCTCCTACGAGCAGTACTTC CASSIMVSYEQYF
few TRBJ2-7 NA TRBV7-4 TGTGCCAGCAGCCCTGAGGTCCGAGCGTACTTC CASSPEVRAYF
few TRBJ2-2 TRBD2 TRBV5-1 TGCGCCAGTATGACTAGCGGGAGGCCGAACACCGGGGAGCTGTTTTTT CASMTSGRPNTGELFF
NA TRBJ2-3 TRBD2 TRBV12-3/TRBV12-4 TGTGCCAGCAGTCCCCCGGGACTAGCGGGAGCAGATACGCAGTATTTT CASSPPGLAGADTQYF
few TRBJ2-3 TRBD2 TRBV7-3 TGTGCCAGCAGCCGGACAGGGACTAGCGGGAATCCAGATACGCAGTATTTT CASSRTGTSGNPDTQYF
few TRBJ2-7 TRBD1 TRBV5-6 TGTGCCAGCAGCCACGGGACAGGGGGCCCCTACGAGCAGTACTTC CASSHGTGGPYEQYF
many TRBJ1-5 NA TRBV15 TGTGCCACCAGCAGCCGGCGGGGAGGTAGCAATCAGCCCCAGCATTTT CATSSRRGGSNQPQHF
few TRBJ1-6 NA TRBV28 TGTGCCAGCAGATTACAGGGACCCCTCCACTTT CASRLQGPLHF
few TRBJ2-1 TRBD2 TRBV29-1 TGCAGCGGGGGACTAGCGGGAGGGCAGAATGAGCAGTTCTTC CSGGLAGGQNEQFF
many TRBJ2-4 TRBD1 TRBV24-1 TGTGCCACCCGTCGCGGGAGACAGGGGGCTGACATTCAGTACTTC CATRRGRQGADIQYF
few TRBJ2-5 NA TRBV4-3 TGCGCCAGCAGTCAAGGGACGCCCGAGACCCAGTACTTC CASSQGTPETQYF
many TRBJ2-1 NA TRBV29-1 TGCAGCGTCACAGGGAATTCCTACAATGAGCAGTTCTTC CSVTGNSYNEQFF
NA TRBJ1-6 NA TRBV7-9 TGTGCCAGCAGCTTAGATGGGGGTAATTCACGCCTCCACTTT CASSLDGGNSRLHF
NA TRBJ1-1 TRBD1 TRBV12-3/TRBV12-4 TGTGCCAGCAGTCCCGGGACAGGGGAAGCTTTCTTT CASSPGTGEAFF
many TRBJ2-7 NA TRBV7-2 TGTGCCAGCTGCCTTGGGGCCGCGGCCTTCGAGCAGTACTTC CASCLGAAAFEQYF
NA TRBJ1-2 TRBD1 TRBV6-5 TGTGCCAGTTCCAGGGGGGCAAAGAACTATGGCTACACCTTC CASSRGAKNYGYTF
NA TRBJ2-3 TRBD2 TRBV4-1 TGCGCCAGCAGCCAAGATCCGGCGGGGGGCCTCCTGAATACGCAGTATTTT CASSQDPAGGLLNTQYF
once TRBJ1-4 NA TRBV3-1 TGTGCCAGCAGCCTTCGCAGGAAGAATGAAAAACTGTTTTTT CASSLRRKNEKLFF
many TRBJ1-2 TRBD1 TRBV4-2 TGTGCCAGCAGCCAAGCCGACAGGGGAGGATATGGCTACACCTTC CASSQADRGGYGYTF
NA TRBJ1-4 NA TRBV7-8 TGTGCCAGCAGCTTAACAATCGCTGCAACTAATGAAAAACTGTTTTTT CASSLTIAATNEKLFF
NA TRBJ2-4 NA TRBV6-2/TRBV6-3 TGTGCCAGCAAAGCAGGGGGGAACATTCAGTACTTC CASKAGGNIQYF
few TRBJ1-1 NA TRBV30 TGTGCCTGGAAAGCAGGGAAGAACACTGAAGCTTTCTTT CAWKAGKNTEAFF
NA TRBJ1-4 TRBD1 TRBV20-1 TGCAGTGCTAGAGATCAGGGGGGCGGTGAAAAACTGTTTTTT CSARDQGGGEKLFF
few TRBJ2-5 TRBD1 TRBV7-2 TGTGCCAGCAGCCCGGGACAGGCGAGACAAGAGACCCAGTACTTC CASSPGQARQETQYF
NA TRBJ2-1 TRBD1 TRBV28 TGTGCCAGCAGTTCCCCACAGGGGGCAAGGGAGCAGTTCTTC CASSSPQGAREQFF
NA TRBJ2-5 NA TRBV5-6 TGTGCCAGCAGTTTAGTCGGGAAAGAGACCCAGTACTTC CASSLVGKETQYF
NA TRBJ2-7 NA TRBV20-1 TGCAGTGCTACCAGGGGGGGGCCGGTAGGCGAGCAGTACTTC CSATRGGPVGEQYF
NA TRBJ2-5 TRBD2 TRBV5-6 TGTGCCAGCAGCTTAATCACGGGGGGAGAGACCCAGTACTTC CASSLITGGETQYF